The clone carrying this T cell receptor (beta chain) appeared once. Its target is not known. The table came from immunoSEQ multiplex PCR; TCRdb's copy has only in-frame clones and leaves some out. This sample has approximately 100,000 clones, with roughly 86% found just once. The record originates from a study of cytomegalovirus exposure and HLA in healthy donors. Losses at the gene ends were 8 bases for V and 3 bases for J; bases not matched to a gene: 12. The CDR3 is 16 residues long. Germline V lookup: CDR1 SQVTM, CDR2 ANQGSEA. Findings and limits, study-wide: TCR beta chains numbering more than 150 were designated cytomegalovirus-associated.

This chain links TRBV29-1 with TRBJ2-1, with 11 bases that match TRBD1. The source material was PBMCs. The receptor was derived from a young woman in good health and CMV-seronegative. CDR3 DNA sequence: TGCAGCCTGAGGTATGGGACAGGGGGTTTCTACAATGAGCAGTTCTTC. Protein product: CSLRYGTGGFYNEQFF.